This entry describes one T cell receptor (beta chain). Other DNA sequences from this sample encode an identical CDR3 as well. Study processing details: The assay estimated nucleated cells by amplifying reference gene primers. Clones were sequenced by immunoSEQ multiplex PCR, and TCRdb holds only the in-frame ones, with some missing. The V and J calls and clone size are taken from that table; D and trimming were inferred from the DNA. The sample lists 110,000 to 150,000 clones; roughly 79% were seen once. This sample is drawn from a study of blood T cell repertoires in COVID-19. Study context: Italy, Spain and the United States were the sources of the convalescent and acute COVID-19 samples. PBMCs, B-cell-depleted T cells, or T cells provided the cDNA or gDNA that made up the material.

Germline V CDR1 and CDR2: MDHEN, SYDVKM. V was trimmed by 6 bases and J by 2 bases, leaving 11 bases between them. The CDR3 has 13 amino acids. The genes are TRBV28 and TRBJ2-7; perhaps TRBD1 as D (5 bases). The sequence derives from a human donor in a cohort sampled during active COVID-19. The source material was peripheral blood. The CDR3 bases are TGTGCCAGCAGAACTACAGGTACCTACGAGCAGTACTTC. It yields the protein CASRTTGTYEQYF. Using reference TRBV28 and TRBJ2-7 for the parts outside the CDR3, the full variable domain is DVKVTQSSRYLVKRTGEKVFLECVQDMDHENMFWYRQDPGLGLRLIYFSYDVKMKEKGDIPEGYSVSREKKERFSLILESASTNQTSMYLCASRTTGTYEQYFGPGTRLTVT.